The rows below give T cell receptor beta chains drawn from one sample of a study of cytomegalovirus exposure and HLA in healthy donors. Data came from immunoSEQ multiplex PCR; TCRdb stores just in-frame clones and leaves some out. The data contain about 160,000 clones, 65% to 80% of them singletons. Sequences were obtained from PBMCs. These receptors were obtained from a man aged 40-49 years in good health and CMV-seronegative. The CDR3 runs from the conserved cysteine through the conserved F or W.

j_call,v_call,cdr3_aa
TRBJ1-4,TRBV15,CATSRGTDTEKLFF
TRBJ1-1,TRBV5-4,CASSSSGRITEAFF
TRBJ1-2,TRBV5-1,CASSASTGLEGYTF
TRBJ2-7,TRBV28,CASSLDRLSYEQYF
TRBJ1-3,TRBV5-8,CASSLVREAGNTIYF
TRBJ1-1,TRBV28,CASSLSGGDRVNTEAFF
TRBJ1-4,TRBV5-4,CASSPAGLREKLFF
TRBJ1-6,TRBV30,CAWSVAGRNSPLHF
TRBJ2-4,TRBV27,CASSPVGGVAKNIQYF
TRBJ2-4,TRBV7-9,CASSLDSGSKNIQYF
TRBJ2-4,TRBV28,CASSSLSRGNIQYF
TRBJ1-6,TRBV30,CAWSGDRANSPLHF
TRBJ2-1,TRBV15,CATSRTDRGNEQFF
TRBJ2-7,TRBV10-2,CASFDHGGQGEQYF
TRBJ2-5,TRBV5-6,CASSRGLAGDQETQYF
TRBJ1-1,TRBV5-8,CASSLLRLNTEAFF
TRBJ2-7,TRBV27,CASKTLAGGTHSWGEQYF
TRBJ2-1,TRBV4-1,CASSQDRSEASWYNEQFF
TRBJ2-3,TRBV4-2,CASSTFGTASTDTQYF
TRBJ2-2,TRBV19,CASSHMGGPGELFF
TRBJ1-4,TRBV5-1,CASSTTGTGGAGEKLFF
TRBJ2-2,TRBV29-1,CSTQTRVTGELFF
TRBJ1-3,TRBV7-9,CASRGAGNTIYF
TRBJ1-1,TRBV9,CASGFFRDRNTEAFF
TRBJ1-2,TRBV19,CASSIDRDSGYTF
TRBJ2-7,TRBV30,CAWSSTGCEQYF
TRBJ1-3,TRBV7-2,CASSVSDSGNTIYF
TRBJ1-1,TRBV6-6,CASTRRGQGNTEAFF
TRBJ1-6,TRBV7-6,CASSARADRGGSPLHF
TRBJ2-1,TRBV2,CASSEEVVAGEQFF